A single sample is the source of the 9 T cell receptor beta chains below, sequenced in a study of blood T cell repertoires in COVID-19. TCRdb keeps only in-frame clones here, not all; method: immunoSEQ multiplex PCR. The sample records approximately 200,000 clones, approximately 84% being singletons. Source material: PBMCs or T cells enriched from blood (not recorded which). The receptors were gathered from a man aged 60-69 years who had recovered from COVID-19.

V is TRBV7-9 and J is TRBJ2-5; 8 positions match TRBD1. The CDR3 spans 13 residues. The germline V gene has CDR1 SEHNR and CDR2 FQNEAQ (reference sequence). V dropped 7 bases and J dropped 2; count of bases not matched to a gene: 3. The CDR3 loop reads CASTRTGQETQYF. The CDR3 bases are TGTGCCAGCACCAGGACAGGGCAAGAGACCCAGTACTTC.

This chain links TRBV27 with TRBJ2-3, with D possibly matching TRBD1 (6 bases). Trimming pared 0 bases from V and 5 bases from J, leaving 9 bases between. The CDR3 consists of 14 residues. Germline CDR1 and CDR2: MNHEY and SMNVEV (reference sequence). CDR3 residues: CASSLSIGGDTQYF. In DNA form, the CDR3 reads TGTGCCAGCAGTTTATCCATAGGGGGAGATACGCAGTATTTT.

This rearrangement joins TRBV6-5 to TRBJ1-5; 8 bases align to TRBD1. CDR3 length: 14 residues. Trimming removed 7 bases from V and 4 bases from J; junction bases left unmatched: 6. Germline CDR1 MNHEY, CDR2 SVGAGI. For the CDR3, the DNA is TGTGCCAGCAAAGACAGGGGACCTAATCAGCCCCAGCATTTT. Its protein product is CASKDRGPNQPQHF.

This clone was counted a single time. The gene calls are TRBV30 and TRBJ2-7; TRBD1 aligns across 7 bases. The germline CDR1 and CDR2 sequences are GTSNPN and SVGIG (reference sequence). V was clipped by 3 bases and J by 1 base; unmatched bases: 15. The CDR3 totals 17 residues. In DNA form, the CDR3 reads TGTGCCTGGAGGAGGGGACAGCAAATTTCCTATTCCTACGAGCAGTACTTC. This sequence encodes CAWRRGQQISYSYEQYF.

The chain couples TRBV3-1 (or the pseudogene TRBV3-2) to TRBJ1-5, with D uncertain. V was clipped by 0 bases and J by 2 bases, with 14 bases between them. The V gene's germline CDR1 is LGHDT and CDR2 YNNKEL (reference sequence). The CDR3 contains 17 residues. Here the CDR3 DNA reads TGTGCCAGCAGCCAAGATCGAGACACCCACGGCAATCAGCCCCAGCATTTT. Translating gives CASSQDRDTHGNQPQHF.

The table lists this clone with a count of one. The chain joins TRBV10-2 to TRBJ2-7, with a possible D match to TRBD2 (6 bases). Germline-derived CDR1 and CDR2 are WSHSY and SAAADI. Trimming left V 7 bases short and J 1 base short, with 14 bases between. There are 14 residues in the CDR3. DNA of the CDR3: TGCGCCAGCACTAATCCGGGACTTTCCTACGAGCAGTACTTC. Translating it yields CASTNPGLSYEQYF.

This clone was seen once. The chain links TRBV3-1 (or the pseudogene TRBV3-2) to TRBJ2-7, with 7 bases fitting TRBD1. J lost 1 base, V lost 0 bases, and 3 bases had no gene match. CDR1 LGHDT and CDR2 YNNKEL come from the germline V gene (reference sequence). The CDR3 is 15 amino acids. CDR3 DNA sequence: TGTGCCAGCAGCCAAGACGGGACAGTTTCCTACGAGCAGTACTTC. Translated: CASSQDGTVSYEQYF.

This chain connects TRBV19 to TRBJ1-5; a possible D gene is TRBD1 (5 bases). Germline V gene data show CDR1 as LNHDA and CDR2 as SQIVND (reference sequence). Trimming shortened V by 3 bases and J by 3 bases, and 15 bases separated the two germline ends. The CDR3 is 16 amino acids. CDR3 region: CASSITRRDYNQPQHF. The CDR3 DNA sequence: TGTGCCAGTAGTATTACGAGAAGGGACTACAATCAGCCCCAGCATTTT. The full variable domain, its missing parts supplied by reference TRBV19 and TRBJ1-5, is DGGITQSPKYLFRKEGQNVTLSCEQNLNHDAMYWYRQDPGQGLRLIYYSQIVNDFQKGDIAEGYSVSREKKESFPLTVTSAQKNPTAFYLCASSITRRDYNQPQHFGDGTRLSIL.

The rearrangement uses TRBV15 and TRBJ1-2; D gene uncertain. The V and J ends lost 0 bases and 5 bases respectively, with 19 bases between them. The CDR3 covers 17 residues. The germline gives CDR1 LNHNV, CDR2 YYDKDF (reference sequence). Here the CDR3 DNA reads TGTGCCACCAGCAGAGATCTGACACCCGGAACGGGGTATGGCTACACCTTC. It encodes CATSRDLTPGTGYGYTF.